These 25 T cell receptor beta chains share one sample of origin, sequenced in a study of blood T cell repertoires in COVID-19. Libraries were prepared by immunoSEQ multiplex PCR; TCRdb keeps only in-frame clonotypes and omits some of them. Among around 130,000 clones listed, around 77% were seen once. The specimen sequenced was peripheral blood. These receptors all come from a man between 60 and 70 years old with active or convalescent COVID-19.

This rearrangement joins TRBV20-1 to TRBJ2-6; no clear D gene. Germline loops: CDR1 DFQATT, CDR2 SNEGSKA (reference sequence). This CDR3 comprises 12 residues. V was clipped by 3 bases and J by 4 bases, with 4 bases between them. The CDR3 loop reads CSASPGANVLTF. The CDR3 DNA is TGCAGTGCTAGTCCAGGGGCCAACGTCCTGACTTTC.

Remarks on this clone: Distinct nucleotide sequences in the sample also encode this CDR3. The chain links TRBV7-3 to TRBJ2-5; maybe TRBD2 (6 bases). Germline-derived CDR1 and CDR2 are SGHTA and FQGTGA. Trimming stripped 2 bases from V and 5 bases from J, with 9 bases between. This CDR3 region has 13 residues. The CDR3 DNA follows: TGTGCCAGCAGCTTACGGCGGGGTGAGACCCAGTACTTC. Protein: CASSLRRGETQYF.

This clone was detected many times. This chain connects TRBV6-6 to TRBJ1-6; perhaps TRBD1 as D (5 bases). Trimming removed 8 bases at V and 5 bases at J, with 10 bases between. This CDR3 has 13 residues. Germline CDR1 reads MNHNY; CDR2 reads SVGAGI (reference sequence). The CDR3 DNA is TGTGCCAGCGCGGGACGGAATAATTCACCCCTCCACTTT. The encoded protein is CASAGRNNSPLHF.

The rearrangement joins TRBV24-1 to TRBJ2-3; D possibly corresponds to TRBD2 (7 bases). Trimming took 10 bases from V and 0 from J, leaving 13 bases between them. This CDR3 contains 14 residues. In germline, CDR1 is KGHDR, CDR2 SFDVKD. CDR3 nucleotides: TGTGCCACAGGGGGACTACCGAGCACAGATACGCAGTATTTT. Translation gives CATGGLPSTDTQYF.

The sample holds a few counts of this clone. The J gene is TRBJ2-2, the V gene TRBV5-4; 14 bases agree with TRBD2. Looked up from germline, CDR1 is SGHNT and CDR2 is YYREEE (reference sequence). The V segment lost 4 bases and the J segment 0 bases; nucleotides outside the gene matches: 5. The CDR3 sequence is 18 residues long. The DNA of the CDR3 is TGTGCCAGCAGCCCGGGACTAGCGGGAGCCGCGAACACCGGGGAGCTGTTTTTT. Translated: CASSPGLAGAANTGELFF.

The rearrangement joins TRBV2 to TRBJ2-7; 8 nucleotides align to TRBD1. Germline CDR1 is SNHLY and CDR2 is FYNNEI. The junction had 9 bases not matched to a gene; V was cut back by 8 bases and J by 3 bases. CDR3 length: 14 residues. The CDR3 nucleotides read TGTGCCAGCGGGCCGGGCACAGGGGGCTACGAGCAGTACTTC. Translation: CASGPGTGGYEQYF.

The CDR3 DNA follows: TGTGCCAGCAGTTACTGGTCCAGCACCGGGGAGCTGTTTTTT. As protein: CASSYWSSTGELFF. This chain joins TRBV6-5 and TRBJ2-2; D is unclear. The germline gives CDR1 MNHEY, CDR2 SVGAGI. This CDR3 region has 14 residues. Trimming shortened V by 1 base and J by 4 bases, and 7 bases separated the two germline ends.

The chain uses TRBV28 and TRBJ2-5; 7 bases are a match to TRBD1. Losses at the gene ends were 6 bases for V and 0 bases for J; bases not matched to a gene: 10. The germline V gene encodes CDR1 MDHEN and CDR2 SYDVKM. The CDR3 spans 16 residues. In nucleotides, the CDR3 is TGTGCCAGCAGATTCGCCGGGACAGAGTACCAAGAGACCCAGTACTTC. Encoded protein: CASRFAGTEYQETQYF.

This clone was counted at least ten times. The chain links TRBV5-5 to TRBJ1-2; D is unclear. The CDR3 is made up of 17 amino acids. Germline V gives CDR1 SGHKS, CDR2 YYEKEE (reference sequence). Trimming took 4 bases from V and 5 from J, leaving 24 bases between them. As DNA, the CDR3 is TGTGCCAGCAGCCCCGTTGTGGGGAGTCGCTACTTTTATGGCTACACCTTC. It is translated as CASSPVVGSRYFYGYTF.

The genes are TRBV4-2 and TRBJ1-2, with TRBD1 matching 8 bases. In germline, CDR1 is LGHNA, CDR2 YNFKEQ. With 0 bases clipped from V and 3 bases from J, the junction kept 6 bases outside the gene matches. The CDR3 extends over 16 amino acids. CDR3 sequence: CASSQEGQGADYGYTF. CDR3 DNA: TGTGCCAGCAGCCAAGAGGGGCAGGGGGCCGACTATGGCTACACCTTC.

The J gene is TRBJ2-7, the V gene TRBV5-4; TRBD2 matches 7 bases. Losses at the gene ends were 0 bases for V and 7 bases for J; bases not matched to a gene: 7. Germline V gene data show CDR1 as SGHNT and CDR2 as YYREEE (reference sequence). The CDR3 totals 14 residues. For the CDR3, the DNA is TGTGCCAGCAGCTTGGAGATCTCCGGGGGGGAGCAGTACTTC. Protein product: CASSLEISGGEQYF.

The V call is TRBV2, the J call TRBJ2-3, with 11 bases that match TRBD2. Germline V lookup: CDR1 SNHLY, CDR2 FYNNEI. Trimming cost V 6 bases and J 1 base; bases outside gene matches: 15. This CDR3 region has 19 residues. The CDR3 protein is CASSESLTSGTSRTDTQYF. The CDR3 DNA follows: TGTGCCAGCAGCGAAAGCTTGACTAGCGGGACTTCCCGCACAGATACGCAGTATTTT.

This rearrangement joins TRBV6-2 or TRBV6-3 to TRBJ2-7; D is undetermined. Germline lookup yields CDR1 MNHEY and CDR2 SVGEGT. Trimming shortened V by 5 bases and J by 4 bases, and 9 bases separated the two germline ends. The CDR3 covers 12 residues. CDR3 nucleotide sequence: TGTGCCAGCAGTCTGATAACATACGAGCAGTACTTC. It specifies CASSLITYEQYF.

This clone was seen only a few times. The chain links TRBV18 to TRBJ1-1; D ambiguous. This CDR3 is built from 14 residues. Trimming stripped 6 bases from V and 3 bases from J, with 14 bases between. CDR1 is KGHSH, CDR2 LQKENI, per germline. The CDR3 loop reads CASSQKQRDTEAFF. The CDR3 DNA reads as TGTGCCAGCTCCCAAAAACAGAGGGACACTGAAGCTTTCTTT.

This clone was counted only a few times. This chain links TRBV6-2 or TRBV6-3 with TRBJ2-7, with 12 bases that match TRBD2. This CDR3 has 15 amino acids. V dropped 4 bases and J dropped 5; count of bases not matched to a gene: 6. The germline CDR1 and CDR2 sequences are MNHEY and SVGEGT. CDR3 loop: CASSSTTSGSHEQYF. The CDR3 DNA reads TGTGCCAGCAGTTCAACGACTAGCGGGAGCCACGAGCAGTACTTC.

The rearrangement links TRBV5-4 to TRBJ2-1; 10 nucleotides match TRBD2. V trimming: 4 bases; J trimming: 3 bases; junction bases outside the gene matches: 7. From germline, CDR1 is SGHNT and CDR2 YYREEE (reference sequence). The CDR3 is made up of 16 amino acids. The CDR3 sequence is CASSMNSGRLYNEQFF. CDR3 nucleotides: TGTGCCAGCAGCATGAATAGCGGGAGGCTCTACAATGAGCAGTTCTTC.

A single count supports this clone. The J gene is TRBJ1-2, the V gene TRBV25-1; a weak D match, TRBD1 (5 bases). V lost 4 bases and J lost 5, with 11 bases in between. CDR1 MGHDK and CDR2 SYGVNS come from the germline V gene. This CDR3 contains 13 residues. Here the CDR3 DNA reads TGTGCCAGCAGTGGGGGGACTGCTTATGGCTACACCTTC. This codes for CASSGGTAYGYTF.

The rearrangement uses TRBV7-2 and TRBJ1-6; D is uncertain. This CDR3 spans 15 amino acids. V lost 0 bases to trimming and J lost 3 bases, with 6 bases between them. CDR1 SGHTA and CDR2 FQGNSA come from the germline V gene. The CDR3, as DNA: TGTGCCAGCAGCTTAGCGAGGAACTATAATTCACCCCTCCACTTT. It specifies CASSLARNYNSPLHF.

The V gene is TRBV4-2, the J gene TRBJ2-1; TRBD2 matches 10 bases. Germline V gives CDR1 LGHNA, CDR2 YNFKEQ. This CDR3 comprises 16 residues. Losses at the gene ends were 0 bases for V and 6 bases for J; bases not matched to a gene: 5. The CDR3 DNA reads as TGTGCCAGCAGCCAAGATCCAGCGGGAGGGCCCAATGAGCAGTTCTTC. This gives the protein CASSQDPAGGPNEQFF.

This sequence joins TRBV7-2 and TRBJ1-6; D is unclear. Germline lookup yields CDR1 SGHTA and CDR2 FQGNSA. V lost 2 bases and J 9 bases, leaving 11 bases between the germline ends. The CDR3 consists of 14 residues. The CDR3 here is CASSLSDSGSPLHF. DNA for the CDR3: TGTGCCAGCAGCTTATCAGATAGCGGTTCACCCCTCCACTTT.

The rearrangement joins TRBV7-9 to TRBJ2-3; 7 nucleotides align to TRBD2. The CDR3 consists of 19 residues. The J segment lost 1 base and the V segment lost 9 bases, leaving 22 bases of the junction unmatched. Per germline, CDR1 SEHNR and CDR2 FQNEAQ (reference sequence). CDR3 protein: CASTLGRAYSGGRTDTQYF. In DNA, the CDR3 is TGTGCCAGTACCCTGGGGAGGGCCTATTCGGGAGGACGCACAGATACGCAGTATTTT.

V gene TRBV6-5 combines with J gene TRBJ1-6; D gene uncertain. V dropped 6 bases and J dropped 8 bases, with 11 bases sitting between them. CDR1 MNHEY and CDR2 SVGAGI come from the germline V gene. The CDR3 has 13 residues. The CDR3 sequence is CASSRTVDSPLHF. CDR3 in DNA: TGTGCCAGCAGCCGTACAGTGGATTCACCCCTCCACTTT.

This clone was seen once. This sequence joins TRBV19 and TRBJ2-7, with 7 bases fitting TRBD1. V lost 5 bases and J lost 2; bases outside the gene matches: 9. Germline-derived CDR1 and CDR2 are LNHDA and SQIVND (reference sequence). The CDR3 runs 15 residues. The CDR3: CASSFRDRVTYEQYF. CDR3 nucleotides: TGTGCCAGTAGTTTCCGAGACAGGGTTACCTACGAGCAGTACTTC.

V and J are TRBV4-2 and TRBJ2-1; 12 bases are shared with TRBD2. Germline-derived CDR1 and CDR2 are LGHNA and YNFKEQ. Unmatched junction bases numbered 7, after V lost 9 bases and J lost 7 bases. The CDR3 has 14 amino acids. CDR3 loop: CASRLAGDSNEQFF. The CDR3 coding sequence is TGTGCCAGTAGACTAGCGGGAGATTCAAATGAGCAGTTCTTC.

The chain has TRBV29-1 and TRBJ2-7, with 10 bases lining up with TRBD1. CDR1 SQVTM and CDR2 ANQGSEA come from the germline V gene. Unmatched junction bases numbered 7, after V lost 7 bases and J lost 1 base. The CDR3 is 14 amino acids. CDR3 loop: CSAMDRGNSYEQYF. The CDR3 nucleotides read TGCAGCGCGATGGACAGGGGGAATTCCTACGAGCAGTACTTC.